This T cell receptor beta chain is drawn from a study of blood T cell repertoires in COVID-19. For the study at large: Whether acute or convalescent, the COVID-19 samples came from the United States, Italy and Spain. T cells, B-cell-depleted T cells, or PBMCs provided the cDNA or gDNA that served as material.

Under the authors' procedure: How many nucleated cells were present was estimated from reference gene primer amplification. The assay was immunoSEQ multiplex PCR, and TCRdb's table has in-frame clones only and misses some. The V and J calls and the clone size are those of that table, but D and trimming were determined from the DNA. This table holds approximately 140,000 clones, roughly 84% found once. The CDR3 is 14 amino acids. Trimming left V 8 bases short and J 4 bases short, with 14 bases between. The germline V gene has CDR1 MDHEN and CDR2 SYDVKM. This TCR derives from a man in his thirties or forties with COVID-19, enrolled during active disease. The sample was peripheral blood. The chain uses TRBV28 and TRBJ1-4, with D perhaps TRBD1 (6 bases). The CDR3 sequence: CASRRGAYNEKLFF. Here the CDR3 DNA reads TGTGCCAGCCGGCGGGGGGCGTATAATGAAAAACTGTTTTTT.